A selection of T cell receptor beta chains follows, all from one sample in a study of blood T cell repertoires in COVID-19. Assay used: immunoSEQ multiplex PCR; TCRdb lists only in-frame clones, some missing. The sample holds tens of thousands of clones, around 90% seen once. The sequencing sample was made of peripheral blood. Every receptor here comes from a man aged 55 to 70 with acute or convalescent COVID-19. Each CDR3 is given with its conserved first and last residue. Fields, in order: CDR3 protein, CDR3 DNA, D gene, J gene, V gene, clone size. D genes are given only for firm matches. For some rows the clone size is stated as once, few or many, or as a class when expanded; others skip it.

cdr3_aa: CSASSGAAINQPQHF
cdr3_nt: TGCAGTGCTAGTAGCGGGGCCGCGATCAATCAGCCCCAGCATTTT
d_call: NA
j_call: TRBJ1-5
v_call: TRBV20-1
clone_size: NA

cdr3_aa: CASSSFGLAGDEQFF
cdr3_nt: TGTGCCAGCAGTTCCTTCGGACTAGCGGGGGACGAGCAGTTCTTC
d_call: TRBD2
j_call: TRBJ2-1
v_call: TRBV6-5
clone_size: NA

cdr3_aa: CASSQDPQGSMDTEAFF
cdr3_nt: TGCGCCAGCAGCCAAGATCCCCAGGGGAGTATGGACACTGAAGCTTTCTTT
d_call: NA
j_call: TRBJ1-1
v_call: TRBV4-3
clone_size: NA

cdr3_aa: CASSLVGGRVDNSPLHF
cdr3_nt: TGCGCCAGCAGCTTGGTTGGGGGCCGGGTGGATAATTCACCCCTCCACTTT
d_call: NA
j_call: TRBJ1-6
v_call: TRBV5-1
clone_size: NA

cdr3_aa: CSASSQGLINEQFF
cdr3_nt: TGCAGTGCTAGTTCGCAGGGGTTAATCAATGAGCAGTTCTTC
d_call: NA
j_call: TRBJ2-1
v_call: TRBV20-1
clone_size: NA

cdr3_aa: CASSVEGTSGLFPTDTQYF
cdr3_nt: TGTGCCAGCAGCGTAGAGGGGACTAGCGGGCTCTTCCCCACAGATACGCAGTATTTT
d_call: TRBD2
j_call: TRBJ2-3
v_call: TRBV9
clone_size: few

cdr3_aa: CASSPWDGAGNEKLFF
cdr3_nt: TGTGCCAGCAGCCCCTGGGATGGGGCAGGGAATGAAAAACTGTTTTTT
d_call: NA
j_call: TRBJ1-4
v_call: TRBV5-6
clone_size: NA

cdr3_aa: CASSFAGALFNQPQHF
cdr3_nt: TGTGCCAGCAGCTTTGCAGGGGCCCTGTTCAATCAGCCCCAGCATTTT
d_call: NA
j_call: TRBJ1-5
v_call: TRBV5-6
clone_size: few

cdr3_aa: CASSGTPNTGELFF
cdr3_nt: TGCGCCAGCTCCGGGACACCGAACACCGGGGAGCTGTTTTTT
d_call: NA
j_call: TRBJ2-2
v_call: TRBV4-1
clone_size: NA

cdr3_aa: CAISEGSSGNTIYF
cdr3_nt: TGTGCCATCAGTGAGGGGAGCTCTGGAAACACCATATATTTT
d_call: NA
j_call: TRBJ1-3
v_call: TRBV10-3
clone_size: NA

cdr3_aa: CAWSVLGEGSNSPLHF
cdr3_nt: TGTGCCTGGAGTGTTCTCGGAGAGGGATCCAATTCACCCCTCCACTTT
d_call: NA
j_call: TRBJ1-6
v_call: TRBV30
clone_size: NA

cdr3_aa: CATKLYQNTGELFF
cdr3_nt: TGTGCCACGAAACTTTACCAGAACACCGGGGAGCTGTTTTTT
d_call: NA
j_call: TRBJ2-2
v_call: TRBV19
clone_size: NA

cdr3_aa: CATSRGTANTGELFF
cdr3_nt: TGTGCCACCAGCAGGGGGACAGCGAACACCGGGGAGCTGTTTTTT
d_call: TRBD1
j_call: TRBJ2-2
v_call: TRBV15
clone_size: NA

cdr3_aa: CASSPLAGGLETQYF
cdr3_nt: TGTGCCAGCAGCCCCCTGGCGGGGGGCTTGGAGACCCAGTACTTC
d_call: TRBD2
j_call: TRBJ2-5
v_call: TRBV7-2
clone_size: NA

cdr3_aa: CASSVGSQGFSYEQYF
cdr3_nt: TGTGCCAGCAGCGTAGGATCCCAGGGGTTCTCCTACGAGCAGTACTTC
d_call: NA
j_call: TRBJ2-7
v_call: TRBV9
clone_size: NA

cdr3_aa: CASSPRGGGTEAFF
cdr3_nt: TGTGCCAGCAGTCCACGAGGGGGCGGGACTGAAGCTTTCTTT
d_call: TRBD1
j_call: TRBJ1-1
v_call: TRBV6-6
clone_size: NA

cdr3_aa: CASSSRVEGETQYF
cdr3_nt: TGTGCCAGCAGCTCTAGGGTGGAGGGAGAGACCCAGTACTTC
d_call: NA
j_call: TRBJ2-5
v_call: TRBV5-4
clone_size: once

cdr3_aa: CATRPRAVPNYGYTF
cdr3_nt: TGTGCCACCCGCCCCAGGGCAGTCCCTAACTATGGCTACACCTTC
d_call: NA
j_call: TRBJ1-2
v_call: TRBV15
clone_size: NA

cdr3_aa: CASSLAGQGATEAFF
cdr3_nt: TGCGCCAGCAGCTTGGCGGGACAGGGTGCCACTGAAGCTTTCTTT
d_call: TRBD1
j_call: TRBJ1-1
v_call: TRBV5-1
clone_size: NA

cdr3_aa: CASSPTTGGYEQYF
cdr3_nt: TGTGCCAGCAGCCCTACCACAGGTGGATACGAGCAGTACTTC
d_call: NA
j_call: TRBJ2-7
v_call: TRBV9
clone_size: NA

cdr3_aa: CASSLLLTNTGELFF
cdr3_nt: TGCGCCAGCAGCTTGCTACTCACGAACACCGGGGAGCTGTTTTTT
d_call: NA
j_call: TRBJ2-2
v_call: TRBV5-1
clone_size: once

cdr3_aa: CATSRTGGYGYTF
cdr3_nt: TGTGCCACCAGCAGGACAGGGGGCTATGGCTACACCTTC
d_call: TRBD1
j_call: TRBJ1-2
v_call: TRBV15
clone_size: medium-sized

cdr3_aa: CASSLNTRADTQYF
cdr3_nt: TGTGCCAGCAGTTTGAACACGAGGGCAGATACGCAGTATTTT
d_call: NA
j_call: TRBJ2-3
v_call: TRBV6-2/TRBV6-3
clone_size: NA

cdr3_aa: CASSSPDRVNYGYTF
cdr3_nt: TGTGCCAGCAGCTCCCCGGACAGGGTTAACTATGGCTACACCTTC
d_call: TRBD1
j_call: TRBJ1-2
v_call: TRBV11-2
clone_size: few

cdr3_aa: CASSHGQGADGELFF
cdr3_nt: TGCGCCAGCAGCCACGGACAGGGGGCGGACGGGGAGCTGTTTTTT
d_call: TRBD1
j_call: TRBJ2-2
v_call: TRBV4-3
clone_size: NA

cdr3_aa: CASAPTVGEQYF
cdr3_nt: TGTGCCAGCGCTCCGACCGTCGGGGAGCAGTACTTC
d_call: NA
j_call: TRBJ2-7
v_call: TRBV11-2
clone_size: few

cdr3_aa: CASSLYDISGYTF
cdr3_nt: TGTGCCAGCAGCCTATACGACATCTCGGGCTACACCTTC
d_call: NA
j_call: TRBJ1-2
v_call: TRBV7-2
clone_size: NA

cdr3_aa: CASSYRDKHQPQHF
cdr3_nt: TGTGCCAGCAGCTACCGGGACAAGCATCAGCCCCAGCATTTT
d_call: NA
j_call: TRBJ1-5
v_call: TRBV7-2
clone_size: NA

cdr3_aa: CAWGRQLNTEAFF
cdr3_nt: TGTGCCTGGGGTAGACAGTTAAACACTGAAGCTTTCTTT
d_call: NA
j_call: TRBJ1-1
v_call: TRBV30
clone_size: NA

cdr3_aa: CASSGGSSAGYTF
cdr3_nt: TGTGCCAGTAGTGGAGGGAGTTCGGCGGGCTACACCTTC
d_call: NA
j_call: TRBJ1-2
v_call: TRBV19
clone_size: NA

cdr3_aa: CASSYLYRGIDEQYF
cdr3_nt: TGTGCCAGCAGTTACCTGTACAGGGGAATCGACGAGCAGTACTTC
d_call: TRBD1
j_call: TRBJ2-7
v_call: TRBV6-2/TRBV6-3
clone_size: few

cdr3_aa: CASSQLSGELFF
cdr3_nt: TGTGCCAGCAGCCAACTGTCCGGGGAGCTGTTTTTT
d_call: NA
j_call: TRBJ2-2
v_call: TRBV3-1/TRBV3-2
clone_size: NA